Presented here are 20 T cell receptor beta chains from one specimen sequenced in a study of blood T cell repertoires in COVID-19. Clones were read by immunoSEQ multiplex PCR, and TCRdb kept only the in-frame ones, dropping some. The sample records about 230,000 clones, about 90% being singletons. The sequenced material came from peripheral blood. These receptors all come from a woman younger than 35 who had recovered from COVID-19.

The CDR3 region is CASSLSGRGETQYF. DNA for the CDR3: TGTGCCAGCAGTTTATCCGGGAGGGGGGAGACCCAGTACTTC. This chain uses TRBV27 with TRBJ2-5; 8 bases map to TRBD2. Germline-derived CDR1 and CDR2 are MNHEY and SMNVEV (reference sequence). The V gene end was trimmed by 0 bases and the J gene end by 5 bases; junction bases not matched to a gene: 2. The CDR3 has 14 amino acids.

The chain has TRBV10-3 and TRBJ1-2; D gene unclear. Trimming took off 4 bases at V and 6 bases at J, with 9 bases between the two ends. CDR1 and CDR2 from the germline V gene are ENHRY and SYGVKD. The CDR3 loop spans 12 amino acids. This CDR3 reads CAISGAKDGYTF. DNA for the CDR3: TGTGCCATCAGTGGGGCTAAAGATGGCTACACCTTC.

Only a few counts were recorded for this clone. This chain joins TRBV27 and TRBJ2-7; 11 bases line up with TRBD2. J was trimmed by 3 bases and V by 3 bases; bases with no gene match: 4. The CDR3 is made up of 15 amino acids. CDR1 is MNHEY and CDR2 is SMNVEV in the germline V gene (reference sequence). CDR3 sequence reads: CASSFTSGRIYEQYF. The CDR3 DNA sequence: TGTGCCAGCAGTTTTACTAGCGGGAGAATCTACGAGCAGTACTTC.

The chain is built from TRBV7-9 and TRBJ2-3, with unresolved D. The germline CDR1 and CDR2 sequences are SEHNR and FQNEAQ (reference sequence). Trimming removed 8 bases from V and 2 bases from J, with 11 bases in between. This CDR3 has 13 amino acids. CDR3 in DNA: TGTGCCAGCCGTAAGCCCCTCACAGATACGCAGTATTTT. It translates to CASRKPLTDTQYF. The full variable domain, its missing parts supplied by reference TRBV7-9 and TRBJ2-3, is DTGVSQNPRHKITKRGQNVTFRCDPISEHNRLYWYRQTLGQGPEFLTYFQNEAQLEKSRLLSDRFSAERPKGSFSTLEIQRTEQGDSAMYLCASRKPLTDTQYFGPGTRLTVL.

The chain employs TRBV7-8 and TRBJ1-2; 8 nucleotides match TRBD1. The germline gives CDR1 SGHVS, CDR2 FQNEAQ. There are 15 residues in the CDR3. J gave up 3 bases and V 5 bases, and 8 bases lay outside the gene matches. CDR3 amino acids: CASSAGQGKDYGYTF. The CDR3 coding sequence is TGTGCCAGCAGCGCTGGACAGGGAAAAGACTATGGCTACACCTTC.

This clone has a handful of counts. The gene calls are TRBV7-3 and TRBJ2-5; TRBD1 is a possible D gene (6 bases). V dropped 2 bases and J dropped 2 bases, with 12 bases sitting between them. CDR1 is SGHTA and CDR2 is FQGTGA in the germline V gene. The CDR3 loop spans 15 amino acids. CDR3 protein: CASSLGQPHQETQYF. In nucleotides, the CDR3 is TGTGCCAGCAGCTTAGGACAGCCGCATCAAGAGACCCAGTACTTC.

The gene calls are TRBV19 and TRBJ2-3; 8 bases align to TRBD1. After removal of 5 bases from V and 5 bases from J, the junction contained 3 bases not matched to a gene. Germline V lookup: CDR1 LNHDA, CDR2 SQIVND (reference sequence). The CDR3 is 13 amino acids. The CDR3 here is CASSWTGRDTQYF. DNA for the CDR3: TGTGCCAGTAGTTGGACAGGGAGAGATACGCAGTATTTT.

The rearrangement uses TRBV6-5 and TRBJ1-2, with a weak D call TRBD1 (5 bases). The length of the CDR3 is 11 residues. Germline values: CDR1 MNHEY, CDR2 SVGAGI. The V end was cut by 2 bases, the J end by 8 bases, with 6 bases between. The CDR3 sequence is CASSYKGGYTF. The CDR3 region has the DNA TGTGCCAGCAGTTACAAGGGGGGCTACACCTTC.

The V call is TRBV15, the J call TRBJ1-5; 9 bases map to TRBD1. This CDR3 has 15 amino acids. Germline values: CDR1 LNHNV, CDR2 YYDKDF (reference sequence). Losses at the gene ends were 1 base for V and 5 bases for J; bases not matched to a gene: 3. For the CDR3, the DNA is TGTGCCACCAGCAGAGCAGACAGGGGGGATCAGCCCCAGCATTTT. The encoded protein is CATSRADRGDQPQHF.

CDR3 coding DNA: TGTGCCAGCAGCTTAGTTTCTAGCAGACAAGAGACCCAGTACTTC. Protein sequence: CASSLVSSRQETQYF. The V and J genes are TRBV11-2 and TRBJ2-5, with a weak D call TRBD2 (5 bases). The CDR3 is 15 amino acids. Between the trimmed V and J ends, which lost 1 base and 2 bases, there was a span of 11 bases. Germline CDR1 and CDR2: SGHAT and FQNNGV.

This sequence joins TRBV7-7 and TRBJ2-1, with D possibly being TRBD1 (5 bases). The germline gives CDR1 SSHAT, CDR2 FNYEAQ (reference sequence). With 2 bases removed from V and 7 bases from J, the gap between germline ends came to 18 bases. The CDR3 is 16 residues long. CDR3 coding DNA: TGTGCCAGCAGCTTACAGGGCCGTTCGACCCTGAATGAGCAGTTCTTC. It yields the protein CASSLQGRSTLNEQFF.

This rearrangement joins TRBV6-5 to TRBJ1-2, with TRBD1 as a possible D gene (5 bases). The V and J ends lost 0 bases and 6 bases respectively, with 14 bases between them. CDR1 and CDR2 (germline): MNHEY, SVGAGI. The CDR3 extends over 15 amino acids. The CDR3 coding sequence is TGTGCCAGCAGTTACTCCCTGACGGGGGATAATGGCTACACCTTC. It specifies CASSYSLTGDNGYTF.

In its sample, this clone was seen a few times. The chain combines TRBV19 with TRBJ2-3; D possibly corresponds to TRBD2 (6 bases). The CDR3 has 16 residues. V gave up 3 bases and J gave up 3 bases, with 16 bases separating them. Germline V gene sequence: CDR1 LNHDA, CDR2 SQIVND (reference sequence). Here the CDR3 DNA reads TGTGCCAGTAGTATTCTGTTAGGAGGAGGGACAGATACGCAGTATTTT. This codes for CASSILLGGGTDTQYF.

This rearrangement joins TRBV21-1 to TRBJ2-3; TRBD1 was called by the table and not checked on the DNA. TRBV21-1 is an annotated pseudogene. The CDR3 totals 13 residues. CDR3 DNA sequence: TGTGCCAGCCTTGGGACAGCAGTGAATACGCAGTATTTT. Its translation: CASLGTAVNTQYF.

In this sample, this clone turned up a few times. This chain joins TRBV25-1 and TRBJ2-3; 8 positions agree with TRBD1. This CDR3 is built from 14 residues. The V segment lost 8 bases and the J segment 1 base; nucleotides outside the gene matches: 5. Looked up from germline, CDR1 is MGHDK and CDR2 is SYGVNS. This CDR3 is CASLGTGGTDTQYF. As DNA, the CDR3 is TGTGCCAGCTTAGGGACAGGCGGCACAGATACGCAGTATTTT.

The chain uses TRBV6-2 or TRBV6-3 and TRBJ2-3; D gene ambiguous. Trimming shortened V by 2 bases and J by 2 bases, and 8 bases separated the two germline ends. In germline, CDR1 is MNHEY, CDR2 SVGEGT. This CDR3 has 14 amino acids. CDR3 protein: CASSYRRDTDTQYF. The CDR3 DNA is TGTGCCAGCAGTTACCGGAGAGACACAGATACGCAGTATTTT.

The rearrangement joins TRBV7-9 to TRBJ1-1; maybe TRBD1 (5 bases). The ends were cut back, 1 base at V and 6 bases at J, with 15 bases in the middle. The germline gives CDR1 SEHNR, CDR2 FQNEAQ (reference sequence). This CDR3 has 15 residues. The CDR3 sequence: CASSLGWDFSSEAFF. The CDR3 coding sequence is TGTGCCAGCAGCTTAGGTTGGGACTTTAGCTCTGAAGCTTTCTTT.

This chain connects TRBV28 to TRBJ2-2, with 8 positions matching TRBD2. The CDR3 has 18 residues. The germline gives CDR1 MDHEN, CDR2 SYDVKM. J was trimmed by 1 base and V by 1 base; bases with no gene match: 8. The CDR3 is CASSLYPVAGLNTGELFF. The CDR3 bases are TGTGCCAGCAGTTTATACCCAGTAGCGGGGCTGAACACCGGGGAGCTGTTTTTT.

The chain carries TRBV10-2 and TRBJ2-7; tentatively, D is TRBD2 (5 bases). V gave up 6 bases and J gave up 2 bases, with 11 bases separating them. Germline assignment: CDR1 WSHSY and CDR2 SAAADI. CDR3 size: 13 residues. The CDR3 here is CASSPPGTYEQYF. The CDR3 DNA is TGCGCCAGCAGCCCCCCCGGGACCTACGAGCAGTACTTC.

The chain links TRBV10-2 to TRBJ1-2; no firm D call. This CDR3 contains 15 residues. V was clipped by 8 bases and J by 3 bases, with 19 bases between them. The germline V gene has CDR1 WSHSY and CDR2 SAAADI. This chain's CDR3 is CASGGMEDYYYGYTF. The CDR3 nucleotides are TGCGCCAGCGGAGGAATGGAGGATTATTACTATGGCTACACCTTC.